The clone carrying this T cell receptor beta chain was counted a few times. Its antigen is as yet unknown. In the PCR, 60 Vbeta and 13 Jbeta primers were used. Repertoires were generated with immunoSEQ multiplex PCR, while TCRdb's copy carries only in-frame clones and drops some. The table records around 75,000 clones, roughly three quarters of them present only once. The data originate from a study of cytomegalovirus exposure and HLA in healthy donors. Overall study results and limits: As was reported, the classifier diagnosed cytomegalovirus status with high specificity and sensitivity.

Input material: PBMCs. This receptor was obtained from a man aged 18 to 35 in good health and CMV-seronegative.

The CDR3 DNA reads as TGCGCCAGTCGGGGGGGTTCAGGGGCGGAGAACACTGAAGCTTTCTTT. The encoded protein is CASRGGSGAENTEAFF. This chain joins TRBV5-1 and TRBJ1-1; a possible D gene is TRBD1 (6 bases). CDR3 length equals 16 residues. Deletions cut 8 bases from V and 1 base from J, with 21 bases between. Germline CDR1 is SGHRS and CDR2 is YFSETQ.